This T cell receptor (beta chain) was observed in a study of blood T cells in healthy people across ages. A second PCR, run for roughly 6 to 11 cycles, used a sample-barcoded 5' primer plus a J-beta primer mix. TCRdb reprocessed the 5' RACE reads with MiXCR, giving one entry per CDR3 protein. The profile shows roughly 800,000 distinct CDR3 sequences, 58% of them singletons. V dropped 5 bases and J dropped 8 bases, with 13 bases sitting between them. Germline CDR1 SGHVS, CDR2 FNYEAQ. This CDR3 has 13 residues. This sequence originates from a man aged 25 to 40 in good health. The V call is TRBV7-6, the J call TRBJ2-1, with a weak D call TRBD2 (6 bases). The sample taken for sequencing was blood. CDR3 sequence (DNA): TGTGCCAGCAGCCACTTATCGGGGGATGAGCAGTTCTTC. The encoded protein is CASSHLSGDEQFF.